This entry lists 7 T cell receptor beta chains sequenced from one sample in a study of OX40 agonist ivuxolimab in advanced cancers. Libraries were constructed by the immunoSEQ multiplex PCR assay. Sourced from immuneACCESS, this table was stored by TCRdb with only in-frame sequences that have V and J called. A share of the clones is absent; for the studies checked, an unresolved V gene accounts for under half, and the remainder has no known explanation. Recorded for this sample are 65,000 to 90,000 clones; roughly 90% of them occurred a single time. The biggest ten clones account for roughly a tenth of the sample. This material consisted of CD4+ or CD8+ T cells sorted from blood, taken in a trial of the OX40 agonist ivuxolimab. These receptors originate from an adult with an advanced solid tumor such as melanoma, head and neck, liver or kidney cancer.

The J gene is TRBJ1-5, the V gene TRBV4-1, with D unresolved. V lost 0 bases and J 4 bases, leaving 13 bases between the germline ends. The CDR3 runs to 16 residues. CDR1 is MGHRA and CDR2 is YSYEKL in the germline V gene. In DNA, the CDR3 is TGCGCCAGCAGCCAAGATCCCAGCCTCTTGAATCAGCCCCAGCATTTT. Protein sequence: CASSQDPSLLNQPQHF.

In this sample, this clone turned up once. This rearrangement joins TRBV7-9 to TRBJ2-3, with D uncertain. This CDR3 comprises 12 residues. CDR1 is SEHNR, CDR2 FQNEAQ, per germline (reference sequence). Trimming pared 3 bases from V and 6 bases from J, leaving 7 bases between. The CDR3 bases are TGTGCCAGCAGCTTTGGCATGGATACGCAGTATTTT. Protein sequence: CASSFGMDTQYF.

This clone was found once. The same CDR3 also results from other DNA sequences found in this sample. The V gene is TRBV5-1, the J gene TRBJ1-1; D uncertain. V lost 3 bases and J lost 1, with 4 bases in between. Germline V gene data show CDR1 as SGHRS and CDR2 as YFSETQ. CDR3 length: 12 residues. CDR3 amino acids: CASSWGNTEAFF. In DNA form, the CDR3 reads TGCGCCAGCAGCTGGGGGAACACTGAAGCTTTCTTT. The whole variable domain, remainder taken from reference TRBV5-1 and TRBJ1-1, is KAGVTQTPRYLIKTRGQQVTLSCSPISGHRSVSWYQQTPGQGLQFLFEYFSETQRNKGNFPGRFSGRQFSNSRSEMNVSTLELGDSALYLCASSWGNTEAFFGQGTRLTVV.

The CDR3 region has the DNA TGTGCCATCACCCCTGGACGGGATTATAACTATGGCTACACCTTC. Translating it yields CAITPGRDYNYGYTF. The chain has TRBV10-3 and TRBJ1-2; the D is unclear. The CDR3 length is 15 residues. Trimming shortened V by 7 bases and J by 1 base, and 16 bases separated the two germline ends. Germline CDR1 and CDR2: ENHRY and SYGVKD.

The genes are TRBV11-2 and TRBJ2-7; TRBD2 might be the D (6 bases). Germline lookup yields CDR1 SGHAT and CDR2 FQNNGV. V lost 4 bases, J lost 2 bases, and 15 bases lay in between. The CDR3 has 15 amino acids. DNA for the CDR3: TGTGCCAGCAGCTCAAGGGACTTCTTCCCCTACGAGCAGTACTTC. It specifies CASSSRDFFPYEQYF.

The V call is TRBV13, the J call TRBJ2-3, with 8 bases identical to TRBD2. Germline assignment: CDR1 PRHDT and CDR2 FYEKMQ (reference sequence). V was clipped by 7 bases and J by 1 base; unmatched bases: 4. The CDR3 runs 14 residues. In nucleotides, the CDR3 is TGTGCCAGCACCCTCGGGGGGGGCACAGATACGCAGTATTTT. Translation gives CASTLGGGTDTQYF. The full variable domain, its missing parts supplied by reference TRBV13 and TRBJ2-3, is AAGVIQSPRHLIKEKRETATLKCYPIPRHDTVYWYQQGPGQDPQFLISFYEKMQSDKGSIPDRFSAQQFSDYHSELNMSSLELGDSALYFCASTLGGGTDTQYFGPGTRLTVL.

The rearrangement uses TRBV6-1 and TRBJ2-7, with 8 nucleotides matching TRBD1. The ends lost 4 bases at V and 5 bases at J; junction bases unmatched: 7. Germline V gene lookup returns CDR1 MNHNS and CDR2 SASEGT. The CDR3 length is 14 residues. CDR3 bases: TGTGCCAGCAGTGCTAGTGACAGGGGCCACGAGCAGTACTTC. Translated: CASSASDRGHEQYF.